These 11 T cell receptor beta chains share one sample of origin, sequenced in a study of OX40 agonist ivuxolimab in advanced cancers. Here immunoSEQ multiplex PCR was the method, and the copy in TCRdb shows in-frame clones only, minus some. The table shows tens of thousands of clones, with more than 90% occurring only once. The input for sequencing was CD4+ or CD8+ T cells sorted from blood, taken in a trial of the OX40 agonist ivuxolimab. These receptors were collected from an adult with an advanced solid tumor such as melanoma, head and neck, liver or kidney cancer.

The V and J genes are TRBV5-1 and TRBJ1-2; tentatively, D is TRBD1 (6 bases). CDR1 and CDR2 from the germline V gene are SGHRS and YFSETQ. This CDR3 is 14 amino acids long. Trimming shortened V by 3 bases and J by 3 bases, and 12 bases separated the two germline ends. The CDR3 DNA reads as TGCGCCAGCAGCTATGGGGGGGCCGACTATGGCTACACCTTC. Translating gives CASSYGGADYGYTF. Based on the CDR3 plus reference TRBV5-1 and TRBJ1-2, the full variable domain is KAGVTQTPRYLIKTRGQQVTLSCSPISGHRSVSWYQQTPGQGLQFLFEYFSETQRNKGNFPGRFSGRQFSNSRSEMNVSTLELGDSALYLCASSYGGADYGYTFGSGTRLTVV.

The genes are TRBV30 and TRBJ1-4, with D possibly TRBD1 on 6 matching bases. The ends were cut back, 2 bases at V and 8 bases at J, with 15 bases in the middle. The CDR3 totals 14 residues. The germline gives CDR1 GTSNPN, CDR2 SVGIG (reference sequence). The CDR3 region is CAWSLWGGGEKLFF. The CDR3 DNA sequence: TGTGCCTGGAGTCTCTGGGGCGGGGGCGAAAAACTGTTTTTT.

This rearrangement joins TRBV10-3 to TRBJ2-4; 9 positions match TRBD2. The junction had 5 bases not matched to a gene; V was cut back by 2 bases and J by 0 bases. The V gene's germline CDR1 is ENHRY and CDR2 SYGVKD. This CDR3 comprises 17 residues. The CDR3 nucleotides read TGTGCCATCAGTGAGACTAGCGGGTTCTCAGCCAAAAACATTCAGTACTTC. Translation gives CAISETSGFSAKNIQYF.

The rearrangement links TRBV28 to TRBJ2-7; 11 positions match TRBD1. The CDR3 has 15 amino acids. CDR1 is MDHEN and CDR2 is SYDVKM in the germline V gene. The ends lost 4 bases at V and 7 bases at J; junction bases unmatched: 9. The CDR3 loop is CASSSSGTGGWEQYF. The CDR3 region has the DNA TGTGCCAGCAGTTCCTCCGGGACAGGGGGATGGGAGCAGTACTTC.

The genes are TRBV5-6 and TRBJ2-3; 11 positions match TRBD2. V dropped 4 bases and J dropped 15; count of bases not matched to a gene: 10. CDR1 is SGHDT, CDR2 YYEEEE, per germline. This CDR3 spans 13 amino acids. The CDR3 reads CASSPSSGRALYF. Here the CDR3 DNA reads TGTGCCAGCAGCCCCAGTAGCGGGAGGGCGCTTTATTTT.

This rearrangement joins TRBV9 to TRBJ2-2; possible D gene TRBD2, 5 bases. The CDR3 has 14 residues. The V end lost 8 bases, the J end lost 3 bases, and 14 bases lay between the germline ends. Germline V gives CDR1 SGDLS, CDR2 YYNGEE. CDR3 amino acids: CASQEGRDTGELFF. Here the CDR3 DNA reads TGTGCCAGTCAAGAGGGTCGGGACACCGGGGAGCTGTTTTTT.

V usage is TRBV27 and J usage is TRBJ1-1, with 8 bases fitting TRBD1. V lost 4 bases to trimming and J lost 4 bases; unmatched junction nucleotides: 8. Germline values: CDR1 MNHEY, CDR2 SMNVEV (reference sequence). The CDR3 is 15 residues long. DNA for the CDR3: TGTGCCAGCAGTTATACAGGGGGGGAACGCACTGAAGCTTTCTTT. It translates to CASSYTGGERTEAFF.

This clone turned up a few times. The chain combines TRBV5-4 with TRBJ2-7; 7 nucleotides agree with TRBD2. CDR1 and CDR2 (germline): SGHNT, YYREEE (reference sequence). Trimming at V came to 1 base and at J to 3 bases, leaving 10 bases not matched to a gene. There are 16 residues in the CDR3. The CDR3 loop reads CASSLSWAGTNYEQYF. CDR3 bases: TGTGCCAGCAGCTTGAGTTGGGCCGGGACTAACTACGAGCAGTACTTC.

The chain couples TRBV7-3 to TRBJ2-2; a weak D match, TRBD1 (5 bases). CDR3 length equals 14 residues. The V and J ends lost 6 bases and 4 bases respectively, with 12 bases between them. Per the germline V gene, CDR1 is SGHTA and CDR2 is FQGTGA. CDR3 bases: TGTGCCAGCAGACGACGCCAGGGCACCGGGGAGCTGTTTTTT. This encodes CASRRRQGTGELFF.

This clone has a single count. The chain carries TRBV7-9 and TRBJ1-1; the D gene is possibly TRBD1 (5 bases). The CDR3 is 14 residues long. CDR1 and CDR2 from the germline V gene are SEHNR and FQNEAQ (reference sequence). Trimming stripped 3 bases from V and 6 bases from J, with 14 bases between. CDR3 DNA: TGTGCCAGCAGCTTGCAGGGTATGGTTGCTGAAGCTTTCTTT. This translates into CASSLQGMVAEAFF.

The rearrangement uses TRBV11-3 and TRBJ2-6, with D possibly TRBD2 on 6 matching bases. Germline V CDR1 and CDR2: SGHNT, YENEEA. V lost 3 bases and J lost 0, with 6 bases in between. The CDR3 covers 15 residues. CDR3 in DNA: TGTGCCAGCAGCTTGGGGGGCTCTGGGGCCAACGTCCTGACTTTC. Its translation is CASSLGGSGANVLTF.